These T cell receptor beta chains were read from a single sample in a study of regulatory T cells in long-lasting Graves disease. TCRdb independently ran MiXCR on the multiplex PCR reads; one entry per CDR3 protein. The table includes hundreds of thousands of distinct CDR3 sequences, 15% to 20% detected once. The sample also formed part of further work on T cells in Graves' hyperthyroidism and ophthalmopathy.

Sequenced here: peripheral blood mononuclear cells (PBMCs), sampled at new diagnosis, from a patient treated with antithyroid drugs. Every receptor here comes from a woman aged 30 to 39 with Graves disease. Each CDR3 is given with its conserved first and last residue. D genes are given only for firm matches. A clone size is listed for some rows: how often the clone was seen (once, few, many), or a class if it is expanded.

>few|TRBD2|TRBJ2-1|TRBV7-9
TGTGCCAGCAGTAATACTAGCGGAGTATACAATGAGCAGTTCTTC
CASSNTSGVYNEQFF
>many|NA|TRBJ2-7|TRBV28
TGTGCCAGCAGTTTTTTCGGGGGAAGGACCTACGAGCAGTACTTC
CASSFFGGRTYEQYF
>many|TRBD2|TRBJ2-5|TRBV29-1
TGCAGCGTTGATAGGCTAGCGGGAGATGCAGAGACCCAGTACTTC
CSVDRLAGDAETQYF
>NA|NA|TRBJ1-4|TRBV18
TGTGCCAGCTCACCAAATCCAGCAACTAATGAAAAACTGTTTTTT
CASSPNPATNEKLFF
>many|NA|TRBJ1-1|TRBV3-1
TGTGCCAGCAGCCAAGAACCCCACACTGAAGCTTTCTTT
CASSQEPHTEAFF
>many|NA|TRBJ1-2|TRBV6-5
TGTGCCAGCAGTTACAGGGACAACCCCTATGGCTACACCTTC
CASSYRDNPYGYTF
>NA|TRBD2|TRBJ2-1|TRBV20-1
TGCAGTGCTTTTGCCCAGCGGGGGGTCTTTTTGGAGCAGTTCTTC
CSAFAQRGVFLEQFF
>few|TRBD1|TRBJ2-5|TRBV6-1
TGTGCCAGCAGCCGACAGGGGGCAATGGTCAGTGAGACCCAGTACTTC
CASSRQGAMVSETQYF
>NA|NA|TRBJ2-3|TRBV24-1
TGTGCCACCAGTGATTTAGTCAGGGAGCTAGGGGATACGCAGTATTTT
CATSDLVRELGDTQYF
>once|TRBD2|TRBJ2-5|TRBV7-9
TGTGCCAGCAGCTTAGGACCAGCGGGAGAAGAGACCCAGTACTTC
CASSLGPAGEETQYF
>NA|TRBD1|TRBJ1-5|TRBV4-1
TGCGCCAGCAGCCAACGGGACAGCCATCAGCCCCAGCATTTT
CASSQRDSHQPQHF
>many|NA|TRBJ2-5|TRBV29-1
TGCAGCGGGGGGCGAGGGCTGGGTCATCAACAAGAGACCCAGTACTTC
CSGGRGLGHQQETQYF
>many|TRBD1|TRBJ2-3|TRBV2
TGTGCCAGCAGTGTTTCGGGACAGGCCACAGATACGCAGTATTTT
CASSVSGQATDTQYF